This TCR beta chain comes out of a study of shared clonotypes between healthy human individuals. TCRdb's table, derived via immunoSEQ multiplex PCR, lists solely in-frame clones and lacks some. The sample lists under 550,000 clones, less than 96% occurring once. The TCR comes from a young woman in good health. The sequencing sample was made of naive CD4+ T cells sorted from blood. Subset here: CD45RA+ positively selected.

The DNA of the CDR3 is TGTGCCAGCAGGCCGGGACACCAAAATGAAAAACTGTTTTTT. Protein: CASRPGHQNEKLFF. The chain combines TRBV7-8 with TRBJ1-4; D is possibly TRBD1 (6 bases). Germline V gene lookup returns CDR1 SGHVS and CDR2 FQNEAQ. Between the trimmed V and J ends, which lost 6 bases and 5 bases, there was a span of 13 bases. CDR3 length: 14 amino acids.